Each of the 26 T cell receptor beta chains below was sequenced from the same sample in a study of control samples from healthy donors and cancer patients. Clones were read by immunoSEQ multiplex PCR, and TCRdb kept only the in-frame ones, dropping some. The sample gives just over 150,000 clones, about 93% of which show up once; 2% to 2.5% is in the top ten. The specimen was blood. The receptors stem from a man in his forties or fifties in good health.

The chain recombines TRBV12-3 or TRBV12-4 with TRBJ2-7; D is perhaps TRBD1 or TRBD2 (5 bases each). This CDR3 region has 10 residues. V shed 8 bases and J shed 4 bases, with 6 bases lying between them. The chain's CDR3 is CASGGYEQYF. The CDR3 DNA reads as TGTGCCAGCGGGGGATACGAGCAGTACTTC.

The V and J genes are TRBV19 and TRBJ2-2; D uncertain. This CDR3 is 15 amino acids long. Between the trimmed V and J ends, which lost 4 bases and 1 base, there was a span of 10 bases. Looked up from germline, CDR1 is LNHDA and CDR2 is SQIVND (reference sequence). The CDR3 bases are TGTGCCAGTAGTAGGCGTGGGCTGAACACCGGGGAGCTGTTTTTT. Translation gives CASSRRGLNTGELFF.

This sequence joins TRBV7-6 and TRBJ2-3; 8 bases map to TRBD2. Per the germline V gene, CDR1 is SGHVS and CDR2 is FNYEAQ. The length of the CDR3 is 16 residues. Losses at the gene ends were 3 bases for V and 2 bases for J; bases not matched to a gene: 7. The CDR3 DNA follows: TGTGCCAGCAGCTTTGGGGCTAGCGGGTCCACAGATACGCAGTATTTT. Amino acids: CASSFGASGSTDTQYF.

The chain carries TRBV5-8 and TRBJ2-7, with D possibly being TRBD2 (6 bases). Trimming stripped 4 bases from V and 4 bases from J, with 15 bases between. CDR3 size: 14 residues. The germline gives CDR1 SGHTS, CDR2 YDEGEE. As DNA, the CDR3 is TGTGCCAGCAGCCAGGCCGGAGGGTCTTACGAGCAGTACTTC. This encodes CASSQAGGSYEQYF.

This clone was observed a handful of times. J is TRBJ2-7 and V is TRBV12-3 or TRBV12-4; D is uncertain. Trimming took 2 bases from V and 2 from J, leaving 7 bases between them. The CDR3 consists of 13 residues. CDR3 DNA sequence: TGTGCCAGCAGTTTACATATTGCCTACGAGCAGTACTTC. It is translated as CASSLHIAYEQYF.

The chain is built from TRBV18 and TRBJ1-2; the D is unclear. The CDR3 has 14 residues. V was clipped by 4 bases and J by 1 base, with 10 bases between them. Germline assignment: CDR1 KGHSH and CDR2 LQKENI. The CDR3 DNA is TGTGCCAGCTCACTTGGGTCGGATAACTATGGCTACACCTTC. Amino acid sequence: CASSLGSDNYGYTF.

Here the CDR3 reads CASSLMLGADTQYF. The CDR3 DNA reads TGTGCCAGCAGTTTAATGCTAGGGGCAGATACGCAGTATTTT. The rearrangement joins TRBV28 to TRBJ2-3, with a tentative D call TRBD1 (5 bases). Looked up from germline, CDR1 is MDHEN and CDR2 is SYDVKM. The germline V and J ends were trimmed by 2 bases and 4 bases, with 10 bases remaining between them. The CDR3 covers 14 residues.

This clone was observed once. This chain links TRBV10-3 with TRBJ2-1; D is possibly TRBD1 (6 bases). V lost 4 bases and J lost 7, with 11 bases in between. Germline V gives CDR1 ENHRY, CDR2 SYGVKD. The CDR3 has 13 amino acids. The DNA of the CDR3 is TGTGCCATCAGTGCTTCAGGGACAAATGAGCAGTTCTTC. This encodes CAISASGTNEQFF.

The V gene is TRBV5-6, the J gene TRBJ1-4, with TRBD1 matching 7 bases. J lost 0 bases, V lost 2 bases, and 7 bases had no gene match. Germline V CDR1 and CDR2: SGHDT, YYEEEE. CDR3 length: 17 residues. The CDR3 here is CASSFTGDSATNEKLFF. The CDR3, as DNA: TGTGCCAGCAGCTTCACAGGGGATTCAGCAACTAATGAAAAACTGTTTTTT.

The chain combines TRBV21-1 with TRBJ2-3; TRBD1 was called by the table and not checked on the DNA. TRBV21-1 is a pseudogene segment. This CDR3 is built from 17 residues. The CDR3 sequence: CASSKQGGQGVTDTQYF. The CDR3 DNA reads TGTGCCAGCAGCAAACAAGGGGGACAGGGTGTGACAGATACGCAGTATTTT.

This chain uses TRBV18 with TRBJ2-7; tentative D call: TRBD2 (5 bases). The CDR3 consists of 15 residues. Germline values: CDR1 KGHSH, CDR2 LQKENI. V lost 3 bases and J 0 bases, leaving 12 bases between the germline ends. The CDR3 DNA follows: TGTGCCAGCTCACCGAACCGGGAAAGCTCCTACGAGCAGTACTTC. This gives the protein CASSPNRESSYEQYF.

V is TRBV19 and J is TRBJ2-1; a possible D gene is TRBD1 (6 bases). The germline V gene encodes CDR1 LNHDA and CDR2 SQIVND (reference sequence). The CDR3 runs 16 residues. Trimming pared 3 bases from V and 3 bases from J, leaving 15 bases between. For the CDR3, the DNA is TGTGCCAGTAGTATCGGCCAGGGGTTGGGCTACAATGAGCAGTTCTTC. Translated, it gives CASSIGQGLGYNEQFF. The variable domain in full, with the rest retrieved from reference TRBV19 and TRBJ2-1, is DGGITQSPKYLFRKEGQNVTLSCEQNLNHDAMYWYRQDPGQGLRLIYYSQIVNDFQKGDIAEGYSVSREKKESFPLTVTSAQKNPTAFYLCASSIGQGLGYNEQFFGPGTRLTVL.

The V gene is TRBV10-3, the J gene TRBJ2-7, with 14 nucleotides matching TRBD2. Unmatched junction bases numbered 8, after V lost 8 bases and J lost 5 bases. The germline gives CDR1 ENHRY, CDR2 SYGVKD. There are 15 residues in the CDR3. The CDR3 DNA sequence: TGTGCCATCTTAGTTGGACTAGCGGGAGGACACGAGCAGTACTTC. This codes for CAILVGLAGGHEQYF.

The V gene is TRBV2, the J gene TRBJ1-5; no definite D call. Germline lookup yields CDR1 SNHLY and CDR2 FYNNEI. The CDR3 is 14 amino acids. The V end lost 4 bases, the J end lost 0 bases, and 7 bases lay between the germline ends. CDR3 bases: TGTGCCAGCAGTGGCGCTTATAGCAATCAGCCCCAGCATTTT. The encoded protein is CASSGAYSNQPQHF.

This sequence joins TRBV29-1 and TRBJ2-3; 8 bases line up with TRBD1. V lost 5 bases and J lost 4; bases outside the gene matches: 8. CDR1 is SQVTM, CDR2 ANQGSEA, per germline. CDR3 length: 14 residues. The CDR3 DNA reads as TGCAGCGTTCTGGACAGGGTGTTTTCAGATACGCAGTATTTT. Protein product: CSVLDRVFSDTQYF.

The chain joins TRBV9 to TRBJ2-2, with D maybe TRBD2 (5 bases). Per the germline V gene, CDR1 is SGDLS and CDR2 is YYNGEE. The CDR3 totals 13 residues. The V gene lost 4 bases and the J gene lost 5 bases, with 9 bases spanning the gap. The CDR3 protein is CASSMRTTGELFF. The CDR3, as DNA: TGTGCCAGCAGCATGAGGACTACCGGGGAGCTGTTTTTT.

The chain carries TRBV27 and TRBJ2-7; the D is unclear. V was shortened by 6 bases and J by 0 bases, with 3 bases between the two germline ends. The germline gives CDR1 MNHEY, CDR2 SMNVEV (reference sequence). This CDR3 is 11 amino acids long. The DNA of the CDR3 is TGTGCCAGCAGGGACTCCTACGAGCAGTACTTC. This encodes CASRDSYEQYF.

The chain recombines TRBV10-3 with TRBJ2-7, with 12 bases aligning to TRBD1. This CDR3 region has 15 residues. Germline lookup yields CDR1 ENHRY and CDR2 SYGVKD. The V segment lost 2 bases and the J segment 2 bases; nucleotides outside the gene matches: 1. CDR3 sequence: CAISEGTGGTYEQYF. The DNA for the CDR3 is TGTGCCATCAGTGAGGGGACAGGGGGCACCTACGAGCAGTACTTC.

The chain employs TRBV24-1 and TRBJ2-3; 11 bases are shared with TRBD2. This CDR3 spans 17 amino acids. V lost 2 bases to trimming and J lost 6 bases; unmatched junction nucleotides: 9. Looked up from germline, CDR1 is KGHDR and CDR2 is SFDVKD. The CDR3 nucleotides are TGTGCCACCAGTGATTCCGCACCACTAGCGGGAGTTGATACGCAGTATTTT. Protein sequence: CATSDSAPLAGVDTQYF.

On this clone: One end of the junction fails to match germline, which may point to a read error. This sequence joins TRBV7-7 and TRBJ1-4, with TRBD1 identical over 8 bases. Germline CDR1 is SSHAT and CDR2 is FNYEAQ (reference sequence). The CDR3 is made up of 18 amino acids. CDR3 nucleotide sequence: TGTGCTAGCAGCCCGGGGACAGGATCAAGAGCAACTAATGAAAAACTGTTTTTT. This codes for CASSPGTGSRATNEKLFF.

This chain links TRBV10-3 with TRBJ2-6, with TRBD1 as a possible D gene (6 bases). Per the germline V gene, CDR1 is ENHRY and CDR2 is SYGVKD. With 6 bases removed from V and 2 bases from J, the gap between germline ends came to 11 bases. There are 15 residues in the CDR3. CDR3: CAIRGTGTGANVLTF. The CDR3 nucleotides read TGTGCCATCAGGGGCACAGGGACTGGGGCCAACGTCCTGACTTTC.

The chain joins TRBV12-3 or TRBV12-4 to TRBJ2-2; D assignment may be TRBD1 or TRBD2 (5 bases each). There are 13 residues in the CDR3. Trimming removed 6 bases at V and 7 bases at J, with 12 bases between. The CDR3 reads CASRKSGGGELFF. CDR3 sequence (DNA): TGTGCCAGCAGAAAGTCTGGGGGCGGGGAGCTGTTTTTT.

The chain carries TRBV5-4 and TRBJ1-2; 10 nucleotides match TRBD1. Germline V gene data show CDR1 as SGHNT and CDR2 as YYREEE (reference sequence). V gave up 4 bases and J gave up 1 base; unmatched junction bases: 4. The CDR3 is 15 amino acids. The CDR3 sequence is CASSQGTGVNYGYTF. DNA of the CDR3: TGTGCCAGCAGCCAGGGGACAGGGGTTAACTATGGCTACACCTTC. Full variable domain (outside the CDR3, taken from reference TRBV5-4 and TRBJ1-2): ETGVTQSPTHLIKTRGQQVTLRCSSQSGHNTVSWYQQALGQGPQFIFQYYREEENGRGNFPPRFSGLQFPNYSSELNVNALELDDSALYLCASSQGTGVNYGYTFGSGTRLTVV.

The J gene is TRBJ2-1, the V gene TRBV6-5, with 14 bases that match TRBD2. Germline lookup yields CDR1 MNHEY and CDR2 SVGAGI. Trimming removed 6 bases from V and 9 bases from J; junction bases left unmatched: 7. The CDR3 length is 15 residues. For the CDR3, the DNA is TGTGCCAGCAGACCGACTAGCGGGAGGGCCGGTGAGCAGTTCTTC. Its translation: CASRPTSGRAGEQFF.

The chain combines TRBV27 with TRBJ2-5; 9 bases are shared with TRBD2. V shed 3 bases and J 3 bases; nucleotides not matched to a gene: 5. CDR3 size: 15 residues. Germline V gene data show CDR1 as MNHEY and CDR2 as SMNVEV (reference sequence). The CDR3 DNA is TGTGCCAGCAGTTTGAGTAGCGGGGGAAAAGAGACCCAGTACTTC. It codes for CASSLSSGGKETQYF.

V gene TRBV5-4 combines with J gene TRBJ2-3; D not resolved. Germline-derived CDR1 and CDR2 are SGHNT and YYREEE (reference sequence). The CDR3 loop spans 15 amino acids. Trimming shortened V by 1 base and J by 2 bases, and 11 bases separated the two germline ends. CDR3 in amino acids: CASSLMSRSTDTQYF. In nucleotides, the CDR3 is TGTGCCAGCAGCTTGATGTCGAGGTCCACAGATACGCAGTATTTT.